Below are 30 T cell receptor beta chains sequenced from a single sample in a study of T cells after yellow fever vaccination. In TCRdb, the 5' RACE reads were re-called with MiXCR into one record per CDR3 protein. The table shows under 600,000 distinct CDR3 sequences, with 13% occurring only once. This specimen was PBMCs, taken on the day of the yellow fever booster vaccination. All receptors come from a young man who received the YFV17D yellow fever vaccine.

The chain has TRBV9 and TRBJ2-5, with D perhaps being TRBD1 or TRBD2 (5 bases each). Looked up from germline, CDR1 is SGDLS and CDR2 is YYNGEE. Trimming pared 0 bases from V and 5 bases from J, leaving 11 bases between. The CDR3 is 14 amino acids. This CDR3 reads CASSVGGARETQYF. CDR3 DNA: TGTGCCAGCAGCGTAGGAGGGGCCCGTGAGACCCAGTACTTC. Complete variable domain (other parts from reference TRBV9 and TRBJ2-5): DSGVTQTPKHLITATGQRVTLRCSPRSGDLSVYWYQQSLDQGLQFLIQYYNGEERAKGNILERFSAQQFPDLHSELNLSSLELGDSALYFCASSVGGARETQYFGPGTRLLVL.

This clonotype showed up just a few times. This rearrangement joins TRBV27 to TRBJ2-2; D unclear. CDR1 is MNHEY and CDR2 is SMNVEV in the germline V gene (reference sequence). V lost 5 bases to trimming and J lost 5 bases, with 15 bases between them. The CDR3 sequence is 15 residues long. CDR3 amino acids: CASSPLGIRTGELFF. The CDR3 DNA sequence: TGTGCCAGCAGTCCCCTTGGGATTAGAACCGGGGAGCTGTTTTTT.

This chain links TRBV20-1 with TRBJ2-7; no firm D call. V gave up 0 bases and J gave up 5 bases, with 11 bases separating them. CDR3 length: 13 amino acids. Germline V gives CDR1 DFQATT, CDR2 SNEGSKA (reference sequence). The CDR3 loop reads CSARDLPSDEQYF. The CDR3 DNA follows: TGCAGTGCTAGAGATCTACCGAGCGACGAGCAGTACTTC.

This clonotype was detected only a few times. This chain connects TRBV11-2 to TRBJ2-6; no firm D call. CDR1 and CDR2 from the germline V gene are SGHAT and FQNNGV. The CDR3 totals 15 residues. Trimming took 3 bases from V and 0 from J, leaving 6 bases between them. Here the CDR3 DNA reads TGTGCCAGCAGCTTCACAGTCTCTGGGGCCAACGTCCTGACTTTC. As protein: CASSFTVSGANVLTF.

This clonotype was recorded a few times. The chain joins TRBV20-1 to TRBJ2-1; D is uncertain. The CDR3 is made up of 12 amino acids. Germline V gene sequence: CDR1 DFQATT, CDR2 SNEGSKA (reference sequence). V lost 1 base, J lost 9 bases, and 10 bases lay in between. CDR3 sequence reads: CSARVGLREQFF. The DNA of the CDR3 is TGCAGTGCTAGAGTTGGTTTACGTGAGCAGTTCTTC.

The chain joins TRBV2 to TRBJ2-1; D may be TRBD2 (7 bases). From germline, CDR1 is SNHLY and CDR2 FYNNEI. The CDR3 is 16 amino acids. Trimming removed 4 bases from V and 4 bases from J, with 17 bases in between. CDR3 sequence (DNA): TGTGCCAGCAGTGGTGCCGAGGGGGGGTCATACAATGAGCAGTTCTTC. Encoded protein: CASSGAEGGSYNEQFF.

J is TRBJ2-7 and V is TRBV20-1; 9 bases map to TRBD2. Germline V CDR1 and CDR2: DFQATT, SNEGSKA (reference sequence). Germline trimming cut 6 bases from V and 2 bases from J; bases unmatched to any gene: 8. This CDR3 contains 14 residues. The CDR3 DNA is TGCAGTGCACAATCGCTAGCGGGAACCTACGAGCAGTACTTC. As protein: CSAQSLAGTYEQYF.

This clonotype was detected a few times. The chain recombines TRBV3-1 with TRBJ2-5; D is uncertain. The CDR3 has 13 residues. V was cut by 1 base and J by 5 bases, with 8 bases left in between. Per the germline V gene, CDR1 is LGHDT and CDR2 is YNNKEL (reference sequence). The CDR3 bases are TGTGCCAGCAGCCAAGCGAACGGGGAGACCCAGTACTTC. Protein: CASSQANGETQYF.

This clonotype was observed a few times. V usage is TRBV12-3 or TRBV12-4 and J usage is TRBJ2-3, with D possibly being TRBD2 (5 bases). V was cut by 3 bases and J by 1 base, with 8 bases left in between. The CDR3 length is 14 residues. Here the CDR3 reads CASSFRSGTDTQYF. In nucleotides, the CDR3 is TGTGCCAGCAGTTTTCGTAGCGGCACAGATACGCAGTATTTT.

This clonotype was detected a few times. The chain joins TRBV6-5 to TRBJ2-7; D not certain. The germline V gene encodes CDR1 MNHEY and CDR2 SVGAGI. Trimming removed 0 bases at V and 0 bases at J, with 12 bases between. This CDR3 is built from 16 residues. The CDR3 sequence is CASSYSKLSYSYEQYF. As DNA, the CDR3 is TGTGCCAGCAGTTACTCGAAACTAAGCTACTCCTACGAGCAGTACTTC.

The CDR3 region is CASSPGTTATGELFF. DNA for the CDR3: TGTGCCAGCTCACCGGGGACTACGGCCACCGGGGAGCTGTTTTTT. The chain links TRBV18 to TRBJ2-2; 7 bases fit TRBD2. The CDR3 loop spans 15 amino acids. CDR1 is KGHSH and CDR2 is LQKENI in the germline V gene. The ends lost 3 bases at V and 4 bases at J; junction bases unmatched: 5.

In its sample, this clonotype was seen a few times. The chain joins TRBV7-9 to TRBJ2-3; D might be TRBD2 (6 bases). Trimming removed 7 bases at V and 2 bases at J, with 10 bases between. The CDR3 is 13 amino acids. Germline CDR1 reads SEHNR; CDR2 reads FQNEAQ (reference sequence). The CDR3 DNA follows: TGTGCCAGCACTCGCGGGGACACAGATACGCAGTATTTT. Translated: CASTRGDTDTQYF. The full variable domain, completed using reference TRBV7-9 and TRBJ2-3, is DTGVSQNPRHKITKRGQNVTFRCDPISEHNRLYWYRQTLGQGPEFLTYFQNEAQLEKSRLLSDRFSAERPKGSFSTLEIQRTEQGDSAMYLCASTRGDTDTQYFGPGTRLTVL.

The chain combines TRBV20-1 with TRBJ1-2; D gene ambiguous. The germline gives CDR1 DFQATT, CDR2 SNEGSKA (reference sequence). The CDR3 spans 11 residues. Trimming cost V 6 bases and J 4 bases, with 9 bases left between them. The CDR3 here is CSAPDGYGYTF. As DNA, the CDR3 is TGCAGTGCGCCTGACGGCTATGGCTACACCTTC.

The chain combines TRBV5-1 with TRBJ2-5; 12 positions agree with TRBD2. The trim removed 3 bases at V and 12 bases at J, leaving 9 bases unmatched. The germline gives CDR1 SGHRS, CDR2 YFSETQ. CDR3 length equals 14 residues. This chain's CDR3 is CASSSGLAGWYEYF. CDR3 coding DNA: TGCGCCAGCAGCTCGGGACTAGCGGGCTGGTATGAGTACTTC.

The chain combines TRBV20-1 with TRBJ2-7; 7 bases map to TRBD2. Trimming took 2 bases from V and 2 from J; bases not matched to a gene: 6. The CDR3 has 14 amino acids. Germline assignment: CDR1 DFQATT and CDR2 SNEGSKA (reference sequence). CDR3 in amino acids: CSARSAGPTYEQYF. CDR3 DNA sequence: TGCAGTGCTAGATCAGCGGGACCCACCTACGAGCAGTACTTC.

This clonotype was seen only a few times. The chain is built from TRBV6-5 and TRBJ1-2, with no clear D. The CDR3 is made up of 14 amino acids. The V end lost 2 bases, the J end lost 7 bases, and 14 bases lay between the germline ends. Germline assignment: CDR1 MNHEY and CDR2 SVGAGI. CDR3 protein: CASSYGRSQAGYTF. The DNA of the CDR3 is TGTGCCAGCAGTTACGGCCGGAGCCAAGCTGGCTACACCTTC.

This clonotype was picked up a small number of times. The chain couples TRBV29-1 to TRBJ2-3; D is possibly TRBD1 or TRBD2 (6 bases each). The germline V and J ends were trimmed by 4 bases and 2 bases, with 7 bases remaining between them. The CDR3 spans 12 residues. Per germline, CDR1 SQVTM and CDR2 ANQGSEA. CDR3 bases: TGCAGCGTTGGGGGGGCCACAGATACGCAGTATTTT. It translates to CSVGGATDTQYF.

In its sample, this clonotype was seen many times. The genes are TRBV20-1 and TRBJ2-5, with D unclear. This CDR3 spans 11 amino acids. V lost 2 bases and J 5 bases, leaving 6 bases between the germline ends. Germline V gene data show CDR1 as DFQATT and CDR2 as SNEGSKA (reference sequence). CDR3 nucleotide sequence: TGCAGTGCTAGACTAGGGGAGACCCAGTACTTC. It encodes CSARLGETQYF.

This chain uses TRBV20-1 with TRBJ2-1, with D unresolved. In germline, CDR1 is DFQATT, CDR2 SNEGSKA (reference sequence). The CDR3 length is 12 residues. Trimming removed 0 bases from V and 9 bases from J, with 9 bases in between. The CDR3 here is CSARDLLGEQFF. DNA for the CDR3: TGCAGTGCTAGAGATCTTCTGGGTGAGCAGTTCTTC.

The chain is built from TRBV3-1 and TRBJ2-1; D is undetermined. CDR1 is LGHDT and CDR2 is YNNKEL in the germline V gene (reference sequence). V dropped 4 bases and J dropped 9 bases, with 22 bases sitting between them. The CDR3 contains 16 residues. CDR3 sequence: CASSLIPGQERSEQFF. CDR3 coding DNA: TGTGCCAGCAGCCTCATCCCGGGCCAGGAAAGGAGTGAGCAGTTCTTC.

The J gene is TRBJ2-3, the V gene TRBV7-9; TRBD2 might be the D (5 bases). The CDR3 is 15 residues long. Trimming left V 8 bases short and J 4 bases short, with 19 bases between. Germline V CDR1 and CDR2: SEHNR, FQNEAQ (reference sequence). CDR3 protein: CASQTHSIAPDTQYF. Here the CDR3 DNA reads TGTGCCAGCCAGACCCACTCGATAGCGCCAGATACGCAGTATTTT.

The genes are TRBV18 and TRBJ2-3, with 7 bases aligning to TRBD2. Trimming took 7 bases from V and 2 from J; bases not matched to a gene: 3. This CDR3 contains 13 residues. The germline CDR1 and CDR2 sequences are KGHSH and LQKENI. CDR3 nucleotide sequence: TGTGCCAGCTGCGGGAGCTACACAGATACGCAGTATTTT. It yields the protein CASCGSYTDTQYF.

This clonotype has a handful of counts. The rearrangement joins TRBV6-1 to TRBJ1-4, with 9 bases identical to TRBD1. The CDR3 sequence is 14 residues long. CDR1 is MNHNS, CDR2 SASEGT, per germline. The V and J ends lost 5 bases and 6 bases, in that order; junction bases with no gene match: 4. CDR3 loop: CASSLDRGDEKLFF. CDR3 in DNA: TGTGCCAGCAGTCTGGACAGGGGAGATGAAAAACTGTTTTTT.

This clonotype was detected only a few times. The chain couples TRBV12-3 or TRBV12-4 to TRBJ1-5; 7 nucleotides match TRBD1. The CDR3 sequence is 12 residues long. V trimming: 3 bases; J trimming: 12 bases; junction bases outside the gene matches: 5. The CDR3 DNA reads TGTGCCAGCAGTTTGGCAGGGGGAAACCAGCATTTT. Its translation is CASSLAGGNQHF.

This clonotype was found a few times. The gene calls are TRBV2 and TRBJ2-2; the D is unclear. The germline CDR1 and CDR2 sequences are SNHLY and FYNNEI. The ends were cut back, 7 bases at V and 0 bases at J, with 6 bases in the middle. The length of the CDR3 is 13 residues. CDR3 region: CASTRSNTGELFF. CDR3 in DNA: TGTGCCAGCACCAGATCGAACACCGGGGAGCTGTTTTTT.

The rearrangement links TRBV20-1 to TRBJ2-1; TRBD2 matches at 12 bases. Germline-derived CDR1 and CDR2 are DFQATT and SNEGSKA (reference sequence). The CDR3 consists of 16 residues. Unmatched junction bases numbered 9, after V lost 1 base and J lost 8 bases. CDR3 residues: CSARGATSGRIDEQFF. The CDR3 DNA reads TGCAGTGCTAGAGGTGCAACTAGCGGGAGGATCGATGAGCAGTTCTTC.

V usage is TRBV7-2 and J usage is TRBJ2-5, with TRBD2 matching over 9 bases. The CDR3 contains 16 residues. Germline lookup yields CDR1 SGHTA and CDR2 FQGNSA. V lost 8 bases, J lost 7 bases, and 17 bases stayed unmatched. The CDR3 spells CASSPMSSGSQGTQYF. CDR3 coding DNA: TGTGCCAGCTCCCCGATGAGTAGCGGGAGTCAGGGGACCCAGTACTTC.

V usage is TRBV18 and J usage is TRBJ2-1; 7 bases fit TRBD2. Germline CDR1 and CDR2: KGHSH and LQKENI. V trimming: 0 bases; J trimming: 4 bases; junction bases outside the gene matches: 9. The CDR3 is 17 amino acids. Here the CDR3 DNA reads TGTGCCAGCTCACCACCGGGGACGGGAGGTGGTTACAATGAGCAGTTCTTC. Translation gives CASSPPGTGGGYNEQFF. Supplemented by reference TRBV18 and TRBJ2-1, the full variable domain reads NAGVMQNPRHLVRRRGQEARLRCSPMKGHSHVYWYRQLPEEGLKFMVYLQKENIIDESGMPKERFSAEFPKEGPSILRIQQVVRGDSAAYFCASSPPGTGGGYNEQFFGPGTRLTVL.

This clonotype was seen a handful of times. The V and J genes are TRBV28 and TRBJ2-1; the D is unclear. CDR3 size: 13 residues. The V and J ends lost 2 bases and 8 bases respectively, with 10 bases between them. CDR1 is MDHEN, CDR2 SYDVKM, per germline. CDR3 in DNA: TGTGCCAGCAGTTTAGTGGCCCAGGATGAGCAGTTCTTC. Translating gives CASSLVAQDEQFF.

The chain is built from TRBV5-1 and TRBJ2-7; D is unclear. Germline V gene sequence: CDR1 SGHRS, CDR2 YFSETQ. V was clipped by 4 bases and J by 12 bases, with 17 bases between them. The CDR3 loop spans 12 amino acids. The CDR3, as DNA: TGCGCCAGCAGCAAGGACCTCCATGATCGGTACTTC. Encoded protein: CASSKDLHDRYF.